One sample yielded the 10 T cell receptor beta chains listed below, sequenced in a study of identical twins. In TCRdb, the 5' RACE reads were re-called with MiXCR into one record per CDR3 protein. The sample lists 250,000 to 350,000 distinct CDR3 sequences, over 8.5% seen once, with roughly 6.4% in the top ten. These data were likewise used in another study, on yellow fever vaccine responses in identical twins.

The sample comprised CD8+ T cells sorted from blood. All receptors come from a young woman in good health.

This clonotype was counted only a few times. This chain joins TRBV7-2 and TRBJ2-7; possibly TRBD2 for D (6 bases). Germline V CDR1 and CDR2: SGHTA, FQGNSA. V was trimmed by 4 bases and J by 6 bases, leaving 16 bases between them. This CDR3 has 14 amino acids. The CDR3 DNA is TGTGCCAGCAGCTCGCCGGGACTGTTCTCCGAGCAGTACTTC. Amino acids: CASSSPGLFSEQYF.

This clonotype has at least ten counts. The rearrangement joins TRBV20-1 to TRBJ2-7, with D unresolved. The V gene lost 0 bases and the J gene lost 4 bases, with 13 bases spanning the gap. From germline, CDR1 is DFQATT and CDR2 SNEGSKA (reference sequence). The CDR3 extends over 14 amino acids. In DNA, the CDR3 is TGCAGTGCTAGAGATTTTCAACATAGTTACGAGCAGTACTTC. This sequence encodes CSARDFQHSYEQYF.

This chain uses TRBV29-1 with TRBJ2-5; the match to TRBD2 covers 10 bases. The CDR3 runs to 17 residues. The J segment lost 0 bases and the V segment lost 3 bases, leaving 10 bases of the junction unmatched. Germline CDR1 reads SQVTM; CDR2 reads ANQGSEA. The CDR3 is CSVDYFSGRHYQETQYF. The CDR3 DNA sequence: TGCAGCGTTGACTATTTTAGCGGGAGGCACTACCAAGAGACCCAGTACTTC.

In this sample, this clonotype turned up many times. CDR3 nucleotides: TGTGCCAGCAGTTTATCCAGGGGGCGAACCGGGGAGCTGTTTTTT. Encoded protein: CASSLSRGRTGELFF. The V call is TRBV27, the J call TRBJ2-2; TRBD1 agrees at 8 bases. The V and J ends lost 0 bases and 5 bases, in that order; junction bases with no gene match: 2. The CDR3 extends over 15 amino acids. The germline CDR1 and CDR2 sequences are MNHEY and SMNVEV (reference sequence).

This clonotype was detected ten times or more. This chain joins TRBV7-2 and TRBJ1-1; D is unresolved. This CDR3 is 12 amino acids long. Germline lookup yields CDR1 SGHTA and CDR2 FQGNSA. Between the trimmed V and J ends, which lost 4 bases and 5 bases, there was a span of 8 bases. The CDR3 region has the DNA TGTGCCAGCAGCTCTGGATTAACTGAAGCTTTCTTT. This translates into CASSSGLTEAFF.

Here the CDR3 DNA reads TGTGCCAGCAGCTTAGGTAGGGACAGGGCGGGCGCTGAAGCTTTCTTT. This codes for CASSLGRDRAGAEAFF. The rearrangement links TRBV7-9 to TRBJ1-1; 9 nucleotides align to TRBD1. Germline V CDR1 and CDR2: SEHNR, FQNEAQ (reference sequence). V lost 1 base, J lost 6 bases, and 9 bases stayed unmatched. The CDR3 sequence is 16 residues long.

This clonotype was counted between two and nine times. V and J are TRBV27 and TRBJ2-3; D unresolved. Trimming left V 3 bases short and J 1 base short, with 2 bases between. This CDR3 has 12 amino acids. Germline V gives CDR1 MNHEY, CDR2 SMNVEV (reference sequence). The CDR3 region is CASSFRTDTQYF. The DNA for the CDR3 is TGTGCCAGCAGTTTTCGCACAGATACGCAGTATTTT.

This clonotype has ten or more counts. V gene TRBV29-1 combines with J gene TRBJ1-4; D possibly corresponds to TRBD1 (6 bases). The CDR3 covers 13 residues. The ends were cut back, 6 bases at V and 3 bases at J, with 11 bases in the middle. Germline-derived CDR1 and CDR2 are SQVTM and ANQGSEA. The CDR3 DNA reads as TGCAGCGTGCAACAGGGACCTAATGAAAAACTGTTTTTT. Its translation is CSVQQGPNEKLFF.

There are a few counts of this clonotype. J is TRBJ2-5 and V is TRBV2, with a tentative D call TRBD2 (6 bases). Germline V lookup: CDR1 SNHLY, CDR2 FYNNEI. This CDR3 region has 12 residues. Trimming shortened V by 6 bases and J by 5 bases, and 10 bases separated the two germline ends. CDR3 DNA: TGTGCCAGCAGCGGGGGTAGGGAGACCCAGTACTTC. This encodes CASSGGRETQYF. Together with reference TRBV2 and TRBJ2-5, the CDR3 gives the full variable domain: EPEVTQTPSHQVTQMGQEVILRCVPISNHLYFYWYRQILGQKVEFLVSFYNNEISEKSEIFDDQFSVERPDGSNFTLKIRSTKLEDSAMYFCASSGGRETQYFGPGTRLLVL.

This clonotype has at least ten counts. The CDR3 region is CASSYWLADTGELFF. The CDR3 DNA is TGTGCCAGCAGCTACTGGCTAGCAGATACCGGGGAGCTGTTTTTT. This chain links TRBV7-9 with TRBJ2-2, with D maybe TRBD2 (5 bases). Germline CDR1 is SEHNR and CDR2 is FQNEAQ (reference sequence). Trimming took 4 bases from V and 5 from J, leaving 14 bases between them. The CDR3 loop spans 15 amino acids.